This T cell receptor beta chain was captured by sequencing in a study of T cell responses to AZD1222 COVID-19 vaccine. Generated by immunoSEQ multiplex PCR, the TCRdb table keeps only in-frame clones and is missing some. The data contain 120,000 or so clones, 88% of them singletons. Study-level results: A mostly white British donor set with more females was recruited, and clonal diversity was possibly underestimated. Along spike, vaccine-associated CD4 TCRs were found throughout, with dominance at 160-218 and 743-854. It was only after the peak T cell response that any repertoires were sampled. Targeting of unmutated variant regions was reportedly seen in nearly half of spike-specific TCRs.

Trimming removed 5 bases from V and 1 base from J, with 10 bases in between. This CDR3 has 14 residues. CDR1 and CDR2 (germline): SEHNR, FQNEAQ (reference sequence). Details on this clone: The antigen remains undetermined.

The sequenced sample was peripheral blood, obtained on day 0 of AZD1222 vaccination. The chain employs TRBV7-9 and TRBJ2-3; D call uncertain. The origin of this receptor is an adult in good health. In DNA form, the CDR3 reads TGTGCCAGCAGCCCATCGATGGGCACAGATACGCAGTATTTT. Protein sequence: CASSPSMGTDTQYF.